This T cell receptor beta chain was profiled in a study of T cell repertoires in cytomegalovirus infection. TCRdb reprocessed the reads with MiXCR, giving one entry per CDR3 protein. The sample has 370,000 or so distinct CDR3 sequences, roughly 36% seen once; the top ten hold about 14%. A remark on this clonotype: No antigen is known for it.

Germline-derived CDR1 and CDR2 are SGHTA and FQGTGA. Trimming removed 5 bases from V and 9 bases from J; junction bases left unmatched: 9. This CDR3 is built from 14 residues. This rearrangement joins TRBV7-3 to TRBJ2-1, with 8 positions matching TRBD2. Sequenced material: cultured PBMCs, taken from culture after CMV antigen stimulation. The clonotype was recovered from a human donor in good health (CMV status not recorded). Some clones in this sample may be carry-over from other donors' samples. For the CDR3, the DNA is TGTGCCAGCAGCCCGACTAGCGATGCTTTTGAGCAGTTCTTC. Its translation: CASSPTSDAFEQFF. The full variable domain, in which reference TRBV7-3 and TRBJ2-1 provide the parts outside the CDR3, is GAGVSQTPSNKVTEKGKYVELRCDPISGHTALYWYRQSLGQGPEFLIYFQGTGAADDSGLPNDRFFAVRPEGSVSTLKIQRTERGDSAVYLCASSPTSDAFEQFFGPGTRLTVL.